This T cell receptor (beta chain) was identified during a study of long-term antiretroviral therapy in people with HIV. Investigators performed immunoSEQ version v3.0 at survey level. The target of sequencing was about 35,000-50,000 T-cell genomes per sample. Using immunoSEQ multiplex PCR, the repertoire was profiled, and TCRdb retains in-frame clones only, with some absent. The table shows 30,000 to 45,000 clones, with 80% occurring only once. For this clone: Its antigen is currently unknown.

Study-wide results and limits: HIV repertoires had narrower CDR3 length ranges than controls.

Sequencing used unsorted PBMCs, obtained 3.4 years after starting antiretroviral therapy. The TCR sequence derives from a young man with HIV.

CDR3 sequence reads: CAISVSTGGAETQYF. CDR3 DNA sequence: TGTGCCATCAGTGTTTCGACAGGGGGCGCGGAGACCCAGTACTTC. The chain recombines TRBV10-3 with TRBJ2-5; 10 bases line up with TRBD1. The ends lost 4 bases at V and 5 bases at J; junction bases unmatched: 7. The CDR3 has 15 amino acids. Germline V gene lookup returns CDR1 ENHRY and CDR2 SYGVKD.